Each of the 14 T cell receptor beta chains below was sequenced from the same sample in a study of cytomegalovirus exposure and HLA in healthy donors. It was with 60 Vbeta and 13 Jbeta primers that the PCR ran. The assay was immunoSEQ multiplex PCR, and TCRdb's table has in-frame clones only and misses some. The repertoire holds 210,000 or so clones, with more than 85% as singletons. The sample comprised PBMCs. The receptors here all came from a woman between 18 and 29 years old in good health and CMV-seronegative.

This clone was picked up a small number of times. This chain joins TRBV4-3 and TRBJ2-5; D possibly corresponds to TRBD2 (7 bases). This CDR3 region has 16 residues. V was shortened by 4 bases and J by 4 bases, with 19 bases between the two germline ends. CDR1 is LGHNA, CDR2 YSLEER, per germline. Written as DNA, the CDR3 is TGCGCCAGCAGCCCTAGGGTGGGGGGGCCTAGAGAGACCCAGTACTTC. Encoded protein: CASSPRVGGPRETQYF.

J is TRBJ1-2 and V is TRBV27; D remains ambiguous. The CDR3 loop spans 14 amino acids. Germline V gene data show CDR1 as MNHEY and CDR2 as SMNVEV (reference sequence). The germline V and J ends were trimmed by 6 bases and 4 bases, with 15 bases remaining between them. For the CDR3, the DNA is TGTGCCAGCAGCCCAGGAGGAGGTATCTATGGCTACACCTTC. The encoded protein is CASSPGGGIYGYTF.

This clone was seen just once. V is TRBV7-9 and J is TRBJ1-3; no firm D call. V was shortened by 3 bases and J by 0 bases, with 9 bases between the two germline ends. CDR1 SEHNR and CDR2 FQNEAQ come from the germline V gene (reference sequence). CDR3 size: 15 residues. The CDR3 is CASSFQSTSGNTIYF. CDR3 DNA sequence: TGTGCCAGCAGCTTTCAGTCAACCTCTGGAAACACCATATATTTT.

In nucleotides, the CDR3 is TGTGCCAGCAGCCAGGACCCAGGACAGAACTATGGCTACACCTTC. Translating gives CASSQDPGQNYGYTF. The chain joins TRBV14 to TRBJ1-2, with a tentative D call TRBD1 (6 bases). Germline CDR1 SGHDN, CDR2 FVKESK. CDR3 size: 15 residues. V was cut by 3 bases and J by 2 bases, with 13 bases left in between.

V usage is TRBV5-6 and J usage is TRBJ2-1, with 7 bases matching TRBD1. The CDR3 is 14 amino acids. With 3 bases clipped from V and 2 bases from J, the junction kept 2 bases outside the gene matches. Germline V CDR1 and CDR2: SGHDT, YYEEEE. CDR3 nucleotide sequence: TGTGCCAGCAGCTACGGGACAGCCTACAATGAGCAGTTCTTC. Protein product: CASSYGTAYNEQFF.

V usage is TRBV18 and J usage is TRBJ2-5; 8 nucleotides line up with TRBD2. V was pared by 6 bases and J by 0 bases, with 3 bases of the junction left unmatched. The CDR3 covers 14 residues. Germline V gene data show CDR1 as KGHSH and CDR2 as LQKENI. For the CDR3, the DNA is TGTGCCAGCTCGTCGGGGGGGTACCAAGAGACCCAGTACTTC. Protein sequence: CASSSGGYQETQYF.

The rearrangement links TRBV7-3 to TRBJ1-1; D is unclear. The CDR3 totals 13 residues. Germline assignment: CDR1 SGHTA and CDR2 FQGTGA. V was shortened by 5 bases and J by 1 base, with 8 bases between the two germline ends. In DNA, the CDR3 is TGTGCCAGCAGCCAGGAGGGGAACACTGAAGCTTTCTTT. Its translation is CASSQEGNTEAFF.

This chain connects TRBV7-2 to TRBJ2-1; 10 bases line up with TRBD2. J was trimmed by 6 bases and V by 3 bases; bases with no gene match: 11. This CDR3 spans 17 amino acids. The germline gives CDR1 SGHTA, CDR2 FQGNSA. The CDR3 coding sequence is TGTGCCAGCAGCTTCAGCAGCTGGGCTAGCGGGAGCAATGAGCAGTTCTTC. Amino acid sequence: CASSFSSWASGSNEQFF.

The CDR3 is CASSFTGGWQPQHF. DNA for the CDR3: TGTGCCAGCAGCTTCACAGGGGGCTGGCAGCCCCAGCATTTT. The chain combines TRBV7-8 with TRBJ1-5, with 9 bases aligning to TRBD1. Losses at the gene ends were 3 bases for V and 7 bases for J; bases not matched to a gene: 4. CDR1 and CDR2 from the germline V gene are SGHVS and FQNEAQ. The CDR3 extends over 14 amino acids.

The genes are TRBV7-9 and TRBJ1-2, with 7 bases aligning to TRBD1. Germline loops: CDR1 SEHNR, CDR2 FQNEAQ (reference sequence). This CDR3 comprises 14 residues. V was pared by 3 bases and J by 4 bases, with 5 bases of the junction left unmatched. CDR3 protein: CASSLRGGAYGYTF. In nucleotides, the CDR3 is TGTGCCAGCAGCTTGAGAGGGGGCGCCTATGGCTACACCTTC.

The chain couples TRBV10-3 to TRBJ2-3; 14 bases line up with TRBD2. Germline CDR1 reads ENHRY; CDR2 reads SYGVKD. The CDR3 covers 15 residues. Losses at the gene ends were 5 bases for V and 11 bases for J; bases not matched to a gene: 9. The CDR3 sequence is CAISPLRLAGGQQYF. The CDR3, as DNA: TGTGCCATCAGTCCCTTACGACTAGCGGGGGGGCAGCAGTATTTT.

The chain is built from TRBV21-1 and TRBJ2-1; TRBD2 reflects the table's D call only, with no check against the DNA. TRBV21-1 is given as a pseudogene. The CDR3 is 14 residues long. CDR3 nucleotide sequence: TGTGCCAGCAGCAAAGGAACCCGGGGGGGTGGGCAGTTCTTC. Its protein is CASSKGTRGGGQFF.

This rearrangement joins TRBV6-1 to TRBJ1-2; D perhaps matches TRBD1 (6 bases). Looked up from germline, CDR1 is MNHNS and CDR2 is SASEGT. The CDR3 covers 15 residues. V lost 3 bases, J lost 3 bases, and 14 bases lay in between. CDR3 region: CASSDPPRGHYGYTF. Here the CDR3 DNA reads TGTGCCAGCAGTGATCCCCCCAGGGGCCACTATGGCTACACCTTC.

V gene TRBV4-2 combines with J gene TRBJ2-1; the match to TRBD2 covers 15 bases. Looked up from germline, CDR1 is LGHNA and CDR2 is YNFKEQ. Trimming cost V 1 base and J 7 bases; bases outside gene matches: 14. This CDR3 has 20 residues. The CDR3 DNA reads TGTGCCAGCAGCCAAGGAAGAGGGACTAGCGGGAGGAGGGTGGGAAATGAGCAGTTCTTC. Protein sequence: CASSQGRGTSGRRVGNEQFF.